A selection of T cell receptor beta chains follows, all from one sample in a study of blood T cell repertoires in COVID-19. Data came from immunoSEQ multiplex PCR; TCRdb stores just in-frame clones and leaves some out. The data hold some 150,000 clones, with about 79% observed a single time. Sequenced input: peripheral blood. Receptors were obtained from a woman older than 75 with active or convalescent COVID-19. CDR3s include the opening cysteine and the closing phenylalanine or tryptophan. Each record gives: clone size, V gene, D gene, J gene, CDR3 protein, CDR3 DNA. D genes are given only for firm matches. The size of a clone is reported for some rows only, either as once, few or many, or as a class for expanded clones.

size: few
V: TRBV6-6
D: TRBD2
J: TRBJ2-7
CDR3: CASSSSAGLAYEQYF
DNA: TGTGCCAGCAGTTCCTCAGCGGGACTAGCGTATGAGCAGTACTTC

size: .
V: TRBV3-1/TRBV3-2
D: TRBD1
J: TRBJ2-2
CDR3: CASSKGQGANTGELFF
DNA: TGTGCCAGCAGCAAGGGTCAGGGGGCGAACACCGGGGAGCTGTTTTTT

size: .
V: TRBV19
D: .
J: TRBJ1-5
CDR3: CASSARDTVSNQPQHF
DNA: TGTGCCAGTAGTGCCCGGGACACGGTTAGCAATCAGCCCCAGCATTTT

size: few
V: TRBV7-2
D: .
J: TRBJ1-3
CDR3: CASSFGTSGNTIYF
DNA: TGTGCCAGCAGCTTCGGGACATCTGGAAACACCATATATTTT

size: .
V: TRBV30
D: .
J: TRBJ1-5
CDR3: CAWAGGSDQPQHF
DNA: TGTGCCTGGGCGGGGGGATCAGATCAGCCCCAGCATTTT

size: .
V: TRBV6-4
D: TRBD1
J: TRBJ2-2
CDR3: CASSAGQGNTGELFF
DNA: TGTGCCAGCAGCGCGGGACAGGGGAACACCGGGGAGCTGTTTTTT

size: .
V: TRBV11-2
D: .
J: TRBJ2-1
CDR3: CASSPARNEQFF
DNA: TGTGCCAGCAGCCCCGCTAGGAATGAGCAGTTCTTC

size: .
V: TRBV11-1
D: TRBD1
J: TRBJ1-3
CDR3: CASSGFRDRNTIYF
DNA: TGTGCCAGCAGCGGGTTCCGGGACAGGAACACCATATATTTT

size: .
V: TRBV6-5
D: .
J: TRBJ2-3
CDR3: CASSYIGLAASDTQYF
DNA: TGTGCCAGCAGTTACATCGGTCTGGCGGCAAGCGATACGCAGTATTTT

size: .
V: TRBV19
D: .
J: TRBJ2-4
CDR3: CASSDRDLIAKNIQYF
DNA: TGTGCCAGTAGTGACCGGGACTTAATAGCCAAAAACATTCAGTACTTC

size: .
V: TRBV4-2
D: TRBD1
J: TRBJ1-5
CDR3: CASSQAGTDGQPQHF
DNA: TGTGCCAGCAGCCAAGCCGGGACAGATGGCCAGCCCCAGCATTTT

size: many
V: TRBV5-4
D: TRBD1
J: TRBJ1-1
CDR3: CASSLGQGGTEAFF
DNA: TGTGCCAGCAGCTTGGGGCAGGGGGGCACTGAAGCTTTCTTT

size: .
V: TRBV7-9
D: TRBD1
J: TRBJ1-2
CDR3: CASSISGGYGYGYTF
DNA: TGTGCCAGCAGCATATCAGGGGGCTACGGCTATGGCTACACCTTC

size: once
V: TRBV6-5
D: TRBD1
J: TRBJ2-1
CDR3: CASRAGTGAQFF
DNA: TGTGCCAGCAGGGCCGGGACAGGGGCGCAGTTCTTC

size: .
V: TRBV3-1/TRBV3-2
D: TRBD1
J: TRBJ2-5
CDR3: CASSQAGGETQYF
DNA: TGTGCCAGCAGCCAGGCAGGGGGAGAGACCCAGTACTTC

size: .
V: TRBV30
D: TRBD1
J: TRBJ1-5
CDR3: CAWSATIQGAASNQPQHF
DNA: TGTGCCTGGAGCGCCACGATCCAGGGGGCGGCCAGCAATCAGCCCCAGCATTTT

size: .
V: TRBV2
D: .
J: TRBJ1-6
CDR3: CASTPGARFGSYNSPLHF
DNA: TGTGCCAGCACCCCCGGTGCGCGGTTCGGCTCCTATAATTCACCCCTCCACTTT

size: .
V: TRBV11-2
D: TRBD2
J: TRBJ2-2
CDR3: CASSPGLAVRTGELFF
DNA: TGTGCCAGCAGTCCGGGACTAGCGGTTCGGACCGGGGAGCTGTTTTTT

size: .
V: TRBV7-3
D: .
J: TRBJ1-5
CDR3: CASAGGFPTGNQPQHF
DNA: TGTGCCAGCGCCGGGGGGTTCCCGACTGGGAATCAGCCCCAGCATTTT

size: .
V: TRBV30
D: TRBD1
J: TRBJ1-3
CDR3: CAWSRDSLLSGNTIYF
DNA: TGTGCCTGGAGTCGGGACAGCCTACTCTCTGGAAACACCATATATTTT

size: .
V: TRBV19
D: .
J: TRBJ2-2
CDR3: CASSIGGANTGELFF
DNA: TGTGCCAGTAGTATAGGGGGCGCGAACACCGGGGAGCTGTTTTTT

size: .
V: TRBV2
D: TRBD1
J: TRBJ1-6
CDR3: CASSEDGIRGTGHNSPLHF
DNA: TGTGCCAGCAGTGAGGATGGTATTCGGGGGACAGGACATAATTCACCCCTCCACTTT

size: .
V: TRBV5-1
D: .
J: TRBJ2-3
CDR3: CASSHGLESTDTQYF
DNA: TGCGCCAGCAGCCACGGACTGGAGAGCACAGATACGCAGTATTTT

size: .
V: TRBV5-4
D: TRBD2
J: TRBJ2-1
CDR3: CASSLMRLAGGSSYNEQFF
DNA: TGTGCCAGCAGCTTGATGAGACTAGCGGGGGGTAGCTCCTACAATGAGCAGTTCTTC

size: .
V: TRBV3-1/TRBV3-2
D: .
J: TRBJ1-2
CDR3: CASSQDYATAYGYTF
DNA: TGTGCCAGCAGCCAAGATTACGCGACAGCCTATGGCTACACCTTC